This TCR beta chain was documented in a study of Ad26.COV2.S vaccination and SARS-CoV-2 variants. Study summary: The donor was enrolled in the Ad26.COV2.S arm of the COV1001 trial. Recipients of Ad26.COV2.S got it intramuscularly, once or twice 56 days apart.

Profiling relied on immunoSEQ multiplex PCR, and the TCRdb table lists in-frame clones only, not all of them. The data hold 400,000 to 500,000 clones, with about 88% observed a single time. Treatment noted: about 20 received Ad26.COV2.S at low or high dose, single or two shots; roughly 5 received placebo; per-sample allocation not given. All samples were drawn on day 63, counting from the first vaccine or placebo injection. V was pared by 9 bases and J by 2 bases, with 10 bases between. Germline loops: CDR1 KGHDR, CDR2 SFDVKD. The CDR3 runs 13 residues. Sequenced material: peripheral blood, taken in a trial of Ad26.COV2.S vaccine versus placebo. This chain connects TRBV24-1 to TRBJ2-1; the D gene could be TRBD1 or TRBD2 (5 bases each). This receptor was identified in a person aged 18-65 years who received the Ad26.COV2.S COVID-19 vaccine or a placebo. CDR3 amino acids: CATGTDPYNEQFF. Here the CDR3 DNA reads TGTGCCACCGGGACGGACCCCTACAATGAGCAGTTCTTC.